The clone carrying this T cell receptor (beta chain) was seen only a few times. As yet, its antigen is unknown. TCRdb used MiXCR to reprocess the RT-PCR reads, holding one entry per CDR3 protein. The data contain around 530,000 distinct CDR3 sequences, 12% of them seen just once; the ten biggest clones take up around 9.6%. This entry comes from a study of response to subunit inactivated influenza vaccine. The CDR3 is 13 amino acids. Germline values: CDR1 SGHTA, CDR2 FQGNSA. Between the trimmed V and J ends, which lost 5 bases and 7 bases, there was a span of 12 bases. Study conclusions and caveats: Few new T cells, the authors suggested, are recruited by each seasonal influenza vaccination.

This clonotype was obtained from a man over 45 who received an inactivated influenza vaccine. V usage is TRBV7-2 and J usage is TRBJ1-5; no clear D gene. The sample was PBMCs from blood, taken on the day of vaccination. The CDR3 is CASSPFGWQPQHF. CDR3 nucleotide sequence: TGTGCCAGCAGCCCATTTGGCTGGCAGCCCCAGCATTTT.